The next 10 T cell receptor beta chains were all read from a single sample in a study of cytomegalovirus exposure and HLA in healthy donors. In the PCR, 60 Vbeta and 13 Jbeta primers were used. The assay was immunoSEQ multiplex PCR, and TCRdb's table has in-frame clones only and misses some. The data contain 150,000 to 200,000 clones, roughly four fifths of them singletons. Input material: PBMCs. Receptors were obtained from a woman aged 40 to 50 in good health and CMV-seronegative.

The CDR3 loop reads CASSEARTTVSTEAFF. The CDR3 DNA sequence: TGTGCCAGCAGTGAAGCGCGGACGACAGTGAGTACTGAAGCTTTCTTT. V and J are TRBV6-1 and TRBJ1-1; a weak D match, TRBD1 (5 bases). Germline assignment: CDR1 MNHNS and CDR2 SASEGT. Trimming stripped 0 bases from V and 5 bases from J, with 16 bases between. The CDR3 spans 16 residues.

CDR3 amino acids: CASSAPPGGNNEQFF. The CDR3 bases are TGTGCCAGCAGCGCACCACCCGGGGGAAACAATGAGCAGTTCTTC. This chain links TRBV2 with TRBJ2-1; D is perhaps TRBD2 (6 bases). Germline CDR1 SNHLY, CDR2 FYNNEI. CDR3 length equals 15 residues. V lost 6 bases to trimming and J lost 5 bases, with 17 bases between them.

The V call is TRBV28, the J call TRBJ1-1; D unresolved. Germline V CDR1 and CDR2: MDHEN, SYDVKM. The CDR3 consists of 13 residues. V was clipped by 3 bases and J by 0 bases, with 5 bases between them. CDR3 in DNA: TGTGCCAGCAGTTTGAGTGTGAACACTGAAGCTTTCTTT. Its translation: CASSLSVNTEAFF.

The V and J genes are TRBV6-1 and TRBJ1-1; no clear D gene. The germline V gene encodes CDR1 MNHNS and CDR2 SASEGT. V was cut by 3 bases and J by 5 bases, with 13 bases left in between. The CDR3 has 14 residues. The CDR3 DNA reads TGTGCCAGCAGTGATTTAGGTAGCGGGACTGAAGCTTTCTTT. Amino acid sequence: CASSDLGSGTEAFF.

The gene calls are TRBV9 and TRBJ2-6; D possibly corresponds to TRBD2 (6 bases). CDR1 is SGDLS, CDR2 YYNGEE, per germline. The CDR3 is 15 residues long. Trimming shortened V by 3 bases and J by 2 bases, and 9 bases separated the two germline ends. The CDR3 DNA reads as TGTGCCAGCAGCGCGAGGGAGGCTGGGGCCAACGTCCTGACTTTC. Its translation: CASSAREAGANVLTF. The full variable domain, its missing parts supplied by reference TRBV9 and TRBJ2-6, is DSGVTQTPKHLITATGQRVTLRCSPRSGDLSVYWYQQSLDQGLQFLIQYYNGEERAKGNILERFSAQQFPDLHSELNLSSLELGDSALYFCASSAREAGANVLTFGAGSRLTVL.

This clone has just one count. The chain is built from TRBV6-1 and TRBJ2-1; the match to TRBD2 covers 11 bases. The germline gives CDR1 MNHNS, CDR2 SASEGT. J lost 5 bases, V lost 4 bases, and 7 bases had no gene match. The CDR3 is made up of 16 amino acids. The CDR3 sequence: CASSGSLAGANNEQFF. DNA for the CDR3: TGTGCCAGCAGTGGATCACTAGCGGGAGCTAACAATGAGCAGTTCTTC.

CDR3 nucleotide sequence: TGTGCCAGCAGTGAAGCGGGGCAGAAGACCCAGTACTTC. This gives the protein CASSEAGQKTQYF. V gene TRBV6-1 combines with J gene TRBJ2-5; a possible D gene is TRBD1 (5 bases). This CDR3 contains 13 residues. V was cut by 0 bases and J by 6 bases, with 8 bases left in between. The germline gives CDR1 MNHNS, CDR2 SASEGT.

This clone occurred a few times. V usage is TRBV6-5 and J usage is TRBJ1-1; D remains unclear. The CDR3 totals 13 residues. Germline V lookup: CDR1 MNHEY, CDR2 SVGAGI. The V gene lost 2 bases and the J gene lost 5 bases, with 9 bases spanning the gap. As DNA, the CDR3 is TGTGCCAGCAGTTACGGCAGAGGGACTGAAGCTTTCTTT. This encodes CASSYGRGTEAFF.

As DNA, the CDR3 is TGTGCCAGCAGCTTTATGCAAGGAGTCCGGGGAGAGACCCAGTACTTC. It codes for CASSFMQGVRGETQYF. This chain links TRBV5-6 with TRBJ2-5; tentatively, D is TRBD2 (5 bases). This CDR3 has 16 residues. The V gene's germline CDR1 is SGHDT and CDR2 YYEEEE. The V end lost 2 bases, the J end lost 4 bases, and 18 bases lay between the germline ends.

The chain uses TRBV5-1 and TRBJ2-1; tentative D call: TRBD2 (5 bases). V was trimmed by 4 bases and J by 9 bases, leaving 26 bases between them. The CDR3 is made up of 17 amino acids. In germline, CDR1 is SGHRS, CDR2 YFSETQ. The CDR3 DNA sequence: TGCGCCAGCAGCCCGGGAAATATAGGACTGGTGGGGAGTGAGCAGTTCTTC. Its protein is CASSPGNIGLVGSEQFF.